The rows below give T cell receptor beta chains drawn from one sample of a study of T cell repertoires in cytomegalovirus infection. TCRdb passed the reads through MiXCR, listing each CDR3 protein once. Among some 170,000 distinct CDR3 sequences, roughly 15% were seen once, and the ten largest hold 25%. Sequencing input: CD8+ T cells from PBMCs. Receptors originate from a human donor in good health (CMV status not recorded). Some clones in this sample may be carry-over from other donors' samples. Both conserved end residues are trimmed from each CDR3.

CDR3aa: ASSEYGGVNAQY
v_gene: TRBV25-1
j_gene: TRBJ2-3
len: 12

CDR3aa: SVKAVPGTGAYNEQF
v_gene: TRBV29-1
j_gene: TRBJ2-1
len: 15

CDR3aa: ASSQDRGGTEAF
v_gene: TRBV4-3
j_gene: TRBJ1-1
len: 12

CDR3aa: ASSLESRSDEQY
v_gene: TRBV4-1
j_gene: TRBJ2-7
len: 12

CDR3aa: ASSASLAGVEGNEQF
v_gene: TRBV6-2/TRBV6-3
j_gene: TRBJ2-1
len: 15

CDR3aa: ASSQVRTGRGGYT
v_gene: TRBV4-3
j_gene: TRBJ1-2
len: 13

CDR3aa: ASSDTRTGSNYGYT
v_gene: TRBV6-2/TRBV6-3
j_gene: TRBJ1-2
len: 14

CDR3aa: ASSYGQGRNT
v_gene: TRBV7-9
j_gene: TRBJ1-2
len: 10

CDR3aa: ASSLVLGTYNEQF
v_gene: TRBV7-6
j_gene: TRBJ2-1
len: 13

CDR3aa: ASSSATGSNEKLF
v_gene: TRBV7-9
j_gene: TRBJ1-4
len: 13

CDR3aa: ASSRTGYNQPQH
v_gene: TRBV28
j_gene: TRBJ1-5
len: 12